This T cell receptor beta chain was observed in a study of T cell changes during pregnancy in multiple sclerosis. With 2 bases clipped from V and 2 bases from J, the junction kept 4 bases outside the gene matches. Germline values: CDR1 SGDLS, CDR2 YYNGEE. The CDR3 sequence is 15 residues long. Clones were sequenced by immunoSEQ multiplex PCR, and TCRdb holds only the in-frame ones, with some missing. The top ten clones hold around 0.33% of a sample with roughly 40,000 clones, about 94% of them seen once. V is TRBV9 and J is TRBJ2-7; 10 bases map to TRBD1. The sample in question was CD4+ T cells from peripheral blood mononuclear cells, obtained after pregnancy. This clonotype was sampled from a female donor with multiple sclerosis, enrolled in a pregnancy study. The CDR3 region is CASSVRQGAAYEQYF. CDR3 nucleotides: TGTGCCAGCAGCGTGAGACAGGGGGCGGCCTACGAGCAGTACTTC.